The TCR beta chain described here comes from a study of cytomegalovirus exposure and HLA in healthy donors. Overall study findings and caveats: Analysis was carried out at a later point, and it linked a missense DCLRE1C variant to TCR beta V- and J-gene trimming.

As regards this clone: Antigen: not known. Other DNA sequences within the sample encode an identical CDR3.

This CDR3 has 14 residues. The V end lost 3 bases, the J end lost 3 bases, and 11 bases lay between the germline ends. CDR1 ENHRY and CDR2 SYGVKD come from the germline V gene. The PCR made use of 60 Vbeta and 13 Jbeta primers. Measured with immunoSEQ multiplex PCR; TCRdb has only the in-frame clones, and not every one. The table includes approximately 120,000 clones, roughly 80% detected once. The sequence was collected from a man younger than 40 in good health and CMV-seropositive. V is TRBV10-3 and J is TRBJ1-1, with TRBD1 as a possible D gene (5 bases). Source material: PBMCs. The CDR3 sequence is CAISERGTDTEAFF. DNA of the CDR3: TGTGCCATCAGTGAACGGGGGACGGACACTGAAGCTTTCTTT.